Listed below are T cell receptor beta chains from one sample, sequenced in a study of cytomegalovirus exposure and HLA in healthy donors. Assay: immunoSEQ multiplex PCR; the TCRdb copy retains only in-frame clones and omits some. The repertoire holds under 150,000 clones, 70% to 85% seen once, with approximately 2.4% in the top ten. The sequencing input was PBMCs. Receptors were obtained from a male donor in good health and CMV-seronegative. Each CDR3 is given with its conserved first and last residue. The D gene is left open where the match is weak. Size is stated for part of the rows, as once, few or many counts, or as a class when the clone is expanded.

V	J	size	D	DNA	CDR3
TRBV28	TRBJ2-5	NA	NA	TGTGCCAGCAGTTCCGCCCTCAGGGAGACCCAGTACTTC	CASSSALRETQYF
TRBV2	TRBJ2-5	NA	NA	TGTGCCAGCATCGGACACGGAGAAGAGACCCAGTACTTC	CASIGHGEETQYF
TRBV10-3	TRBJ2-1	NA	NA	TGTGCCACCAGCCGGGACTTATCCAATGAGCAGTTCTTC	CATSRDLSNEQFF
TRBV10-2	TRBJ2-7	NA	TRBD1	TGCGCCAGCAGTGATTACAGGGGAATGTACGAGCAGTACTTC	CASSDYRGMYEQYF
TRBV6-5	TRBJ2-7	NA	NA	TGTGCCAGCAGTAGTACACTAGGAGAAAGCGAGCAGTACTTC	CASSSTLGESEQYF
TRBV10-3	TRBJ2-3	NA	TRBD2	TGTGCCATCAGTGAGTCGACGGGGGAGGGCCCGGAAGATACGCAGTATTTT	CAISESTGEGPEDTQYF
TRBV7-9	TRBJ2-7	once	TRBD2	TGTGCCAGCAGCTTAGGCGAGGCGGGAGCCTACGAGCAGTACTTC	CASSLGEAGAYEQYF
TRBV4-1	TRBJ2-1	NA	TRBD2	TGCGCCAGCAGTAGGAGCGGGGTTGGGGTCAATGAGCAGTTCTTC	CASSRSGVGVNEQFF
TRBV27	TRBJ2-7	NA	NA	TGTGCCAGCAGTTTAGAGGCGGGCCCCCTCGAGCAGTACTTC	CASSLEAGPLEQYF
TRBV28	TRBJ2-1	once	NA	TGTGCCAGCAGTTTGTCGGGACACGGTTACAATGAGCAGTTCTTC	CASSLSGHGYNEQFF
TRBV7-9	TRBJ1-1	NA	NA	TGTGCCAGCAGCTCAAGAGTGGTGAACACTGAAGCTTTCTTT	CASSSRVVNTEAFF
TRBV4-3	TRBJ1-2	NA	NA	TGCGCCAGCAGCCAAGAGGCGACAAGACGATATGGCTACACCTTC	CASSQEATRRYGYTF
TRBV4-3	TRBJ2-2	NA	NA	TGCGCCAGCAGCCAACAATCCAGTCCTACCGGGGAGCTGTTTTTT	CASSQQSSPTGELFF